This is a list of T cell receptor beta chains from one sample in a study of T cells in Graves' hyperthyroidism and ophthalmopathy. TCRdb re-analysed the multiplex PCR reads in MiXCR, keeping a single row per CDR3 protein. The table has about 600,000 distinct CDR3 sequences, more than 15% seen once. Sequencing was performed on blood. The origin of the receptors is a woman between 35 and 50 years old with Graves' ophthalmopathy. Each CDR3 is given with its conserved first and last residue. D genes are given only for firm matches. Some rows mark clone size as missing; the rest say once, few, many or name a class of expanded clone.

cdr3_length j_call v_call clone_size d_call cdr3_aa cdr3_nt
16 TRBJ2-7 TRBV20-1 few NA CSARVPEAGSWDEQYF TGCAGTGCCCGCGTCCCTGAGGCGGGCTCATGGGACGAGCAGTACTTC
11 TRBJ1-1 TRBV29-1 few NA CSVDYGTEAFF TGCAGCGTTGATTACGGCACTGAAGCTTTCTTT
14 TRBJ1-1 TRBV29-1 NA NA CSVVGHDGNTEAFF TGCAGCGTTGTAGGTCATGACGGTAACACTGAAGCTTTCTTT
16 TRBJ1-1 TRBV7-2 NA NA CASTTKDRFRHTEAFF TGTGCCAGCACCACCAAGGACAGATTCAGACACACTGAAGCTTTCTTT
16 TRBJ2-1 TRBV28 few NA CASSLSQGMMGNEQFF TGTGCCAGCAGTTTAAGTCAGGGGATGATGGGGAATGAGCAGTTCTTC
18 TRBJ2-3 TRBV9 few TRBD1 CASSSETGNPTITDTQYF TGTGCCAGCAGCTCCGAGACAGGGAACCCCACCATCACAGATACGCAGTATTTT
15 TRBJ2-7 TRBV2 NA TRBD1 CASTRRQGTPYEQYF TGTGCCAGCACCCGAAGACAGGGGACCCCCTACGAGCAGTACTTC
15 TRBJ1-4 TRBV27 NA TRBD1 CASRPSRTGHEKLFF TGTGCCAGCAGACCTTCTAGGACAGGGCACGAAAAACTGTTTTTT
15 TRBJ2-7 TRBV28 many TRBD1 CASSLSPGQGGEQYF TGTGCCAGCAGTTTGTCTCCGGGACAGGGGGGGGAGCAGTACTTC
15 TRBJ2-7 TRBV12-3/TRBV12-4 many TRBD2 CASTPRGSGSLEQYF TGTGCCAGCACCCCCCGGGGTAGCGGGAGTCTCGAGCAGTACTTC
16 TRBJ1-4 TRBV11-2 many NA CASSLAAGITNEKLFF TGTGCCAGCAGCTTAGCAGCAGGGATAACTAATGAAAAACTGTTTTTT
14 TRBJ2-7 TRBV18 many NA CASSPFQGTYEQYF TGTGCCAGCTCACCCTTTCAGGGGACGTACGAGCAGTACTTC
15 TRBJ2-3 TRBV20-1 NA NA CSASVGASGTDTQYF TGCAGTGCTAGCGTTGGGGCGTCGGGGACAGATACGCAGTATTTT
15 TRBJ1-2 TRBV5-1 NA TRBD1 CASSLAGTGGYGYTF TGCGCCAGCAGCTTGGCCGGGACAGGGGGCTATGGCTACACCTTC
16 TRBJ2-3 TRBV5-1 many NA CASSLISRGSTDTQYF TGCGCCAGCAGCTTGATATCGCGGGGAAGCACAGATACGCAGTATTTT
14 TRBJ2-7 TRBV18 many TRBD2 CASSPKRGTYEQYF TGTGCCAGCTCACCAAAGCGGGGCACCTACGAGCAGTACTTC
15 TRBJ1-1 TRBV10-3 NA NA CAISEATGLNTEAFF TGTGCCATCAGTGAGGCGACAGGTCTGAACACTGAAGCTTTCTTT
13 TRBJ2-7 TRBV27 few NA CASSLGHRYEQYF TGTGCCAGCAGTTTAGGGCACCGCTACGAGCAGTACTTC
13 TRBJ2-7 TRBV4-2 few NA CASSRAQGYEQYF TGTGCCAGCAGCCGCGCCCAGGGCTACGAGCAGTACTTC
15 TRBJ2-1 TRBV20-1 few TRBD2 CSASGGGGSYNEQFF TGCAGTGCCTCAGGCGGGGGGGGCTCCTACAATGAGCAGTTCTTC
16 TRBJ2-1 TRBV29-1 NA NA CSVGSGGKIQYNEQFF TGCAGCGTTGGCTCCGGCGGCAAAATACAATACAATGAGCAGTTCTTC
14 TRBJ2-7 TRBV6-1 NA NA CASSGGTFANEQYF TGTGCCAGCAGCGGGGGGACATTCGCCAATGAGCAGTACTTC
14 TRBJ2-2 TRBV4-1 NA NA CASRPTGTRGELFF TGCGCCAGCAGACCTACCGGGACAAGGGGGGAGCTGTTTTTT
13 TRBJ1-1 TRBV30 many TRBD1 CAWRRQGDTEAFF TGTGCCTGGAGGAGACAGGGGGACACTGAAGCTTTCTTT
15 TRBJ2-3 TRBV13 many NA CASSPRKGISDTQYF TGTGCCAGCAGCCCCAGGAAAGGGATCTCAGATACGCAGTATTTT
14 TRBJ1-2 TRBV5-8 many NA CASSLALASYGYTF TGTGCCAGCAGCTTGGCCCTGGCCAGCTATGGCTACACCTTC
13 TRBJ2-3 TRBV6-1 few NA CASSEFTTDTQYF TGTGCCAGCAGTGAATTTACCACAGATACGCAGTATTTT
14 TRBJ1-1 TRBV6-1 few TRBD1 CASSAPGQGMLAFF TGTGCCAGCAGTGCACCGGGACAGGGGATGTTGGCTTTCTTT
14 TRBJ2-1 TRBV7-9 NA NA CASSLASVYNEQFF TGTGCCAGCAGCTTAGCTTCAGTGTACAATGAGCAGTTCTTC
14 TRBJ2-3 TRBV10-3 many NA CAISDGTSTDTQYF TGTGCCATCAGTGACGGGACTAGCACAGATACGCAGTATTTT
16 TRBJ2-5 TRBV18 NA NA CASSPQVRQEQETQYF TGTGCCAGCTCACCACAGGTTAGGCAGGAGCAAGAGACCCAGTACTTC
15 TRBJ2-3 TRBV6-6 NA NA CASSYHGVEAGTQYF TGTGCCAGCAGTTACCACGGAGTAGAAGCGGGTACGCAGTATTTT
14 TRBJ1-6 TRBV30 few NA CAWSEGSYNSPLHF TGTGCCTGGAGTGAGGGCTCCTATAATTCACCCCTCCACTTT
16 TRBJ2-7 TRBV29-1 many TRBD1 CSVFILGQGGRYEQYF TGCAGCGTATTCATACTGGGACAGGGGGGGCGATACGAGCAGTACTTC
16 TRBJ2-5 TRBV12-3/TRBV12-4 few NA CASSPRGGSGKETQYF TGTGCCAGCAGCCCCCGCGGAGGGAGTGGGAAGGAGACCCAGTACTTC
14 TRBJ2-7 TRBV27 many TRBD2 CASSDGTTFYEQYF TGTGCCAGCAGCGACGGGACTACCTTCTACGAGCAGTACTTC
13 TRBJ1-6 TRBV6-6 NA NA CASSYQDNSPLHF TGTGCCAGCAGTTACCAAGATAATTCACCCCTCCACTTT
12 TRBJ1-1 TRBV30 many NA CAWGRGATEAFF TGTGCCTGGGGAAGGGGGGCGACTGAAGCTTTCTTT
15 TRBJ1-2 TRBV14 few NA CASSQVGGANYGYTF TGTGCCAGCAGCCAAGTTGGGGGAGCTAACTATGGCTACACCTTC
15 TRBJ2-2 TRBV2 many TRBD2 CASSGRLAGTGELFF TGTGCCAGCAGTGGGCGGCTAGCGGGCACCGGGGAGCTGTTTTTT